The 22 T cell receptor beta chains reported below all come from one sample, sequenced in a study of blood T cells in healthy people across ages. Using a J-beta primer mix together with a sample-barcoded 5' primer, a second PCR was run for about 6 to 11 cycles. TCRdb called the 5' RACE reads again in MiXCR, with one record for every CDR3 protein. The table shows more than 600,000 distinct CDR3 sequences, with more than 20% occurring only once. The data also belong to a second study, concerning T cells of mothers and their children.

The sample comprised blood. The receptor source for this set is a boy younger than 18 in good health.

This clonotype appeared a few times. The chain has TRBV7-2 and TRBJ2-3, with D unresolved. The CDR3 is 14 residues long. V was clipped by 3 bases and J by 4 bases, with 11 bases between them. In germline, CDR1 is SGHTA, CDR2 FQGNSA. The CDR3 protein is CASSFQVTSDTQYF. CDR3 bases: TGTGCCAGCAGCTTTCAGGTGACCTCAGATACGCAGTATTTT.

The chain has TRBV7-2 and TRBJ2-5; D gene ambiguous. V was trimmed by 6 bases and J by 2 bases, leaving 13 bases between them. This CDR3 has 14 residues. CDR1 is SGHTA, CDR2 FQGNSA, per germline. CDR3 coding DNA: TGTGCCAGCAGGCCAAACAGAAATCAAGAGACCCAGTACTTC. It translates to CASRPNRNQETQYF. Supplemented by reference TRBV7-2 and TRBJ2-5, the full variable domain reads GAGVSQSPSNKVTEKGKDVELRCDPISGHTALYWYRQSLGQGLEFLIYFQGNSAPDKSGLPSDRFSAERTGGSVSTLTIQRTQQEDSAVYLCASRPNRNQETQYFGPGTRLLVL.

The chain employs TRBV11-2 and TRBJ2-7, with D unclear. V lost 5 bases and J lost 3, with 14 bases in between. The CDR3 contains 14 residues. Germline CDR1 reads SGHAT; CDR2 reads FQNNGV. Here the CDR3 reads CASSGAIANYEQYF. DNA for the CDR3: TGTGCCAGCAGCGGCGCCATCGCCAACTACGAGCAGTACTTC.

The chain's CDR3 is CASSQEKAAGNTIYF. The CDR3 DNA sequence: TGTGCCAGCAGCCAAGAAAAGGCGGCTGGAAACACCATATATTTT. V and J are TRBV3-1 and TRBJ1-3, with unresolved D. V gave up 0 bases and J gave up 2 bases, with 8 bases separating them. CDR3 length equals 15 residues. The germline V gene has CDR1 LGHDT and CDR2 YNNKEL (reference sequence).

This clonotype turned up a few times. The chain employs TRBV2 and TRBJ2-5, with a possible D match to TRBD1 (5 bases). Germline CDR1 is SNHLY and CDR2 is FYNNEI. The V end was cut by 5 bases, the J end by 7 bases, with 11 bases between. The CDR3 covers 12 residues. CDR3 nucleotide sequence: TGTGCCAGCAGTATACAGGTTGCGACCCAGTACTTC. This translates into CASSIQVATQYF. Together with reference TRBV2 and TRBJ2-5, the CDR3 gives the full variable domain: EPEVTQTPSHQVTQMGQEVILRCVPISNHLYFYWYRQILGQKVEFLVSFYNNEISEKSEIFDDQFSVERPDGSNFTLKIRSTKLEDSAMYFCASSIQVATQYFGPGTRLLVL.

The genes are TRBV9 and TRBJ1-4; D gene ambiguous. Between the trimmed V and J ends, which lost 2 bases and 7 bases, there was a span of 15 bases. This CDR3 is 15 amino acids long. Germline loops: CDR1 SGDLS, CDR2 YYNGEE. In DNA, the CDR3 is TGTGCCAGCAGCGTGGCGGCAGGATTTACTGAAAAACTGTTTTTT. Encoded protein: CASSVAAGFTEKLFF.

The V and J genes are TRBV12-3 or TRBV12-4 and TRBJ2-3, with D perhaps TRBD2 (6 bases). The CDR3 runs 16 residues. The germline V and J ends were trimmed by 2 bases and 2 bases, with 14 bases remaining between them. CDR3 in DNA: TGTGCCAGCAGTTTAAACGTAGCGGATTACACAGATACGCAGTATTTT. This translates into CASSLNVADYTDTQYF.

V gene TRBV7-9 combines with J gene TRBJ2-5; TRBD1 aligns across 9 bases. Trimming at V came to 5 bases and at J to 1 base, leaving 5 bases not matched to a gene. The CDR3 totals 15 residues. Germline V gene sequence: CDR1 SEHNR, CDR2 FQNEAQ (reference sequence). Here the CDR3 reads CASSPGTGTQETQYF. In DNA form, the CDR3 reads TGTGCCAGCAGCCCCGGGACAGGGACCCAAGAGACCCAGTACTTC.

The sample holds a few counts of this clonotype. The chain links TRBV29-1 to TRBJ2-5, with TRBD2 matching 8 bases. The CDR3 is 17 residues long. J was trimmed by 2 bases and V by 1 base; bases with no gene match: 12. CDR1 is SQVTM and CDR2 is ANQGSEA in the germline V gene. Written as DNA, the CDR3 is TGCAGCGTTGAAGTCCTTCCGGGGGGGCGCAATCAAGAGACCCAGTACTTC. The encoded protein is CSVEVLPGGRNQETQYF.

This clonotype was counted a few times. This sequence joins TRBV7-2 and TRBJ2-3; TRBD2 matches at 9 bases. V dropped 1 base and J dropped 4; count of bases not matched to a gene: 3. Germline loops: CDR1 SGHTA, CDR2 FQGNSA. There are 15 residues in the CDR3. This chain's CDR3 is CASSLELAGADTQYF. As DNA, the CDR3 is TGTGCCAGCAGCTTAGAACTAGCGGGTGCAGATACGCAGTATTTT.

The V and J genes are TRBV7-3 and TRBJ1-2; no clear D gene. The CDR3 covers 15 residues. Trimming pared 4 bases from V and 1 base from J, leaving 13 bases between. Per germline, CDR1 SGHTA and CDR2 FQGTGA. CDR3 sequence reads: CASSSQPGGNYGYTF. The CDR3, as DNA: TGTGCCAGCAGCTCCCAGCCGGGAGGTAACTATGGCTACACCTTC.

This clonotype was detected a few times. The CDR3 protein is CASSSASGSSYNEQFF. The DNA of the CDR3 is TGTGCCAGCAGTTCGGCTAGCGGGAGCTCCTACAATGAGCAGTTCTTC. The rearrangement joins TRBV6-5 to TRBJ2-1; 10 bases match TRBD2. The CDR3 extends over 16 amino acids. Germline V gene data show CDR1 as MNHEY and CDR2 as SVGAGI. The trim removed 4 bases at V and 0 bases at J, leaving 3 bases unmatched.

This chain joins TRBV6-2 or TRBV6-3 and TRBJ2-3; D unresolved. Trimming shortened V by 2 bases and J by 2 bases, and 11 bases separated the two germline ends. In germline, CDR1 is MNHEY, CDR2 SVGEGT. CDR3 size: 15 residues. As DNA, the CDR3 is TGTGCCAGCAGTTACCGCCCCATACCCACAGATACGCAGTATTTT. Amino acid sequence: CASSYRPIPTDTQYF.

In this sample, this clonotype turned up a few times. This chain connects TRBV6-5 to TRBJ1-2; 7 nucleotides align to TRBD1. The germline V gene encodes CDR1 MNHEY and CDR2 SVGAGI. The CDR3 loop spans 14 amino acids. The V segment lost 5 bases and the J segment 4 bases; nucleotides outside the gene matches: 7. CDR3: CASSPRQGGYGYTF. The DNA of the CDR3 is TGTGCCAGCAGTCCTCGACAGGGTGGCTATGGCTACACCTTC.

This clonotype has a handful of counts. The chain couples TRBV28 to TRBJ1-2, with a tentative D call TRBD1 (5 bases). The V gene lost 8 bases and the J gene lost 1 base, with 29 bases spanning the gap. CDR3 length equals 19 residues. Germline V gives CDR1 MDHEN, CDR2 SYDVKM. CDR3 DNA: TGTGCCAGCGCTGGCCTGGGTGAGGGGCTCTCACAAATTAACTATGGCTACACCTTC. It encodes CASAGLGEGLSQINYGYTF.

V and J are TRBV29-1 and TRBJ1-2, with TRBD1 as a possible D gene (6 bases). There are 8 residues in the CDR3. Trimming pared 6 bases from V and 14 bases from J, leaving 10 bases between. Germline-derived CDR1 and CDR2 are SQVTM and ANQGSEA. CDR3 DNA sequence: TGCAGCGTGACAGGTGCGACCTTC. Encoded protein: CSVTGATF.

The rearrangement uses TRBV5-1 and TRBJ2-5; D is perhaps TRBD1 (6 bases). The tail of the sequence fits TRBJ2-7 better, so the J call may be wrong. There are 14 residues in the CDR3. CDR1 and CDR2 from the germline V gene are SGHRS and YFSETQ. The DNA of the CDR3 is TGCGCCAGCAGCATCCAGGGGTCCTCCTACGAGCAGTACTTC. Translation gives CASSIQGSSYEQYF.

The CDR3 region has the DNA TGCGCCAGCAGCCCCGACTCGGGACATCAAGAGACCCAGTACTTC. This codes for CASSPDSGHQETQYF. This sequence joins TRBV4-1 and TRBJ2-5; D is possibly TRBD1 (6 bases). Trimming cost V 4 bases and J 2 bases, with 14 bases left between them. The CDR3 is made up of 15 amino acids. Germline CDR1 MGHRA, CDR2 YSYEKL.

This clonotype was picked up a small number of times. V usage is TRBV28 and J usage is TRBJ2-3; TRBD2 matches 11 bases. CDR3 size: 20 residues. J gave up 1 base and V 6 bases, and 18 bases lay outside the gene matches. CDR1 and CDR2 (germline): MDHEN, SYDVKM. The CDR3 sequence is CASSPFGVAGGRLGTDTQYF. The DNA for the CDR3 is TGTGCCAGCAGCCCCTTCGGGGTAGCGGGGGGGAGGCTGGGCACAGATACGCAGTATTTT.

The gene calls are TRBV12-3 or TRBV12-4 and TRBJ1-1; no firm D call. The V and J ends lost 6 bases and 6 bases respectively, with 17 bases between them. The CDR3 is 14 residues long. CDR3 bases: TGTGCCAGCAGACCGCTGAGATCGATCCCTGAAGCTTTCTTT. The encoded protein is CASRPLRSIPEAFF.

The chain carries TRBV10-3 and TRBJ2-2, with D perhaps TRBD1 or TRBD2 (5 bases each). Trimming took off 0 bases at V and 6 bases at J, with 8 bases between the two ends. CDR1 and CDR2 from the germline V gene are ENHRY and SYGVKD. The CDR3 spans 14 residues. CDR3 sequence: CAISESMGAGELFF. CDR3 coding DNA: TGTGCCATCAGTGAGTCGATGGGGGCCGGGGAGCTGTTTTTT.

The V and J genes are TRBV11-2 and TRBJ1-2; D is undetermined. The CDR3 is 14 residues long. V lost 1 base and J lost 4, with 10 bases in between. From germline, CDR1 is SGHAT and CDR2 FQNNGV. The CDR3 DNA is TGTGCCAGCAGCTTAGTAGAGGGCTCCTATGGCTACACCTTC. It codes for CASSLVEGSYGYTF.